The rows below give T cell receptor beta chains drawn from one sample of a study of T cells in Graves' hyperthyroidism and ophthalmopathy. A single record per CDR3 protein comes from TCRdb applying MiXCR to the multiplex PCR reads. Among 550,000 to 650,000 distinct CDR3 sequences listed, 14% were seen once. The sequenced material came from blood. The source is a woman in her thirties or forties with Graves' hyperthyroidism. CDR3s include the opening cysteine and the closing phenylalanine or tryptophan. Each record gives: CDR3 length, V gene, J gene, clone size, D gene, CDR3 DNA, CDR3 protein. The D gene is left open where the match is weak. Only part of the rows carry a size: once, few, many, or a class if the clone is expanded.

CDR3 length: 15; V gene: TRBV5-1; J gene: TRBJ1-4; clone size: few; D gene: TRBD1; CDR3 DNA: TGCGCCAGCATCCCACAGGGGGCAATTTATGAAAAACTGTTTTTT; CDR3 protein: CASIPQGAIYEKLFF
CDR3 length: 15; V gene: TRBV15; J gene: TRBJ1-4; clone size: few; D gene: TRBD1; CDR3 DNA: TGTGCCACCAGCAGAGCCGGGACAGGGTTGGCAAAACTGTTTTTT; CDR3 protein: CATSRAGTGLAKLFF
CDR3 length: 12; V gene: TRBV12-3/TRBV12-4; J gene: TRBJ1-1; clone size: many; D gene: .; CDR3 DNA: TGTGCCAGCAGTTTTAGTGAGGGCCCAGCTTTCTTT; CDR3 protein: CASSFSEGPAFF
CDR3 length: 14; V gene: TRBV5-1; J gene: TRBJ2-7; clone size: many; D gene: TRBD2; CDR3 DNA: TGCGCCAGCAGTTCTAGCGGGACTGAATACGAGCAGTACTTC; CDR3 protein: CASSSSGTEYEQYF
CDR3 length: 15; V gene: TRBV5-1; J gene: TRBJ2-3; clone size: many; D gene: TRBD2; CDR3 DNA: TGCGCCAGCAGCTGGAGCGGGAGGGCCACAGATACGCAGTATTTT; CDR3 protein: CASSWSGRATDTQYF
CDR3 length: 12; V gene: TRBV29-1; J gene: TRBJ1-5; clone size: once; D gene: .; CDR3 DNA: TGCAGCGTCCTTACAAGCAATCAGCCCCAGCATTTT; CDR3 protein: CSVLTSNQPQHF
CDR3 length: 16; V gene: TRBV19; J gene: TRBJ1-5; clone size: .; D gene: TRBD1; CDR3 DNA: TGTGCCAGTAGCAGGACAGGGGGCTCGGGCAATCAGCCCCAGCATTTT; CDR3 protein: CASSRTGGSGNQPQHF
CDR3 length: 11; V gene: TRBV2; J gene: TRBJ2-7; clone size: many; D gene: .; CDR3 DNA: TGTGCCAGCGGGAGGTGGTACGAGCAGTACTTC; CDR3 protein: CASGRWYEQYF
CDR3 length: 22; V gene: TRBV9; J gene: TRBJ1-1; clone size: few; D gene: TRBD1; CDR3 DNA: TGTGCCAGCAGCGTAGGGGACCCCACCCAGGGGGCTGGCATGGACGAGAACACTGAAGCTTTCTTT; CDR3 protein: CASSVGDPTQGAGMDENTEAFF
CDR3 length: 16; V gene: TRBV2; J gene: TRBJ1-1; clone size: many; D gene: .; CDR3 DNA: TGTGCCAGCAGTGATCTTAGGGGGGCAGGGGACACTGAAGCTTTCTTT; CDR3 protein: CASSDLRGAGDTEAFF
CDR3 length: 15; V gene: TRBV12-3/TRBV12-4; J gene: TRBJ2-3; clone size: many; D gene: .; CDR3 DNA: TGTGCCAGCAGTTTTAAGACAGGACACACAGATACGCAGTATTTT; CDR3 protein: CASSFKTGHTDTQYF
CDR3 length: 16; V gene: TRBV7-2; J gene: TRBJ2-5; clone size: few; D gene: .; CDR3 DNA: TGTGCCAGCAGCCGAGAGGGCCGTGGGCGGGGTGAGACCCAGTACTTC; CDR3 protein: CASSREGRGRGETQYF
CDR3 length: 13; V gene: TRBV20-1; J gene: TRBJ2-5; clone size: many; D gene: .; CDR3 DNA: TGCAGTGCTAGAAGGACACCCTCAGAGACCCAGTACTTC; CDR3 protein: CSARRTPSETQYF
CDR3 length: 18; V gene: TRBV5-1; J gene: TRBJ2-5; clone size: .; D gene: TRBD2; CDR3 DNA: TGCGCCAGCAGCTCGGGACTAGCGGGAGGAAGATACCAAGAGACCCAGTACTTC; CDR3 protein: CASSSGLAGGRYQETQYF
CDR3 length: 17; V gene: TRBV5-1; J gene: TRBJ2-5; clone size: .; D gene: TRBD2; CDR3 DNA: TGCGCCAGCAGCTTGGGGGGACTAGCGGGAGGATCGGAGACCCAGTACTTC; CDR3 protein: CASSLGGLAGGSETQYF
CDR3 length: 17; V gene: TRBV7-2; J gene: TRBJ2-7; clone size: .; D gene: TRBD2; CDR3 DNA: TGTGCCAGCAGCTCGTCGGGACTAGCGGGGGTTACCTACGAGCAGTACTTC; CDR3 protein: CASSSSGLAGVTYEQYF
CDR3 length: 15; V gene: TRBV7-9; J gene: TRBJ2-3; clone size: .; D gene: .; CDR3 DNA: TGTGCCAGCAGCTTAGTCGGGACTGACACAGATACGCAGTATTTT; CDR3 protein: CASSLVGTDTDTQYF
CDR3 length: 14; V gene: TRBV7-9; J gene: TRBJ2-7; clone size: many; D gene: TRBD2; CDR3 DNA: TGTGCCAGCGCGACTAGCGGGAGGTCCCACGAGCAGTACTTC; CDR3 protein: CASATSGRSHEQYF
CDR3 length: 14; V gene: TRBV6-1; J gene: TRBJ2-5; clone size: many; D gene: .; CDR3 DNA: TGTGCCAGCAGTGACCACAGGGTCGGGGAGACCCAGTACTTC; CDR3 protein: CASSDHRVGETQYF
CDR3 length: 15; V gene: TRBV5-1; J gene: TRBJ2-7; clone size: .; D gene: .; CDR3 DNA: TGCGCCAGCAGCTTGGGGCGGGACGCCTCCTACGAGCAGTACTTC; CDR3 protein: CASSLGRDASYEQYF
CDR3 length: 15; V gene: TRBV5-6; J gene: TRBJ2-1; clone size: many; D gene: .; CDR3 DNA: TGTGCCAGCAGCTTTGGTACGGGTCGGATGGATGAGCAGTTCTTC; CDR3 protein: CASSFGTGRMDEQFF
CDR3 length: 14; V gene: TRBV2; J gene: TRBJ1-1; clone size: .; D gene: .; CDR3 DNA: TGTGCCAGCAGTGAATACAAAGCGGTCACTGAAGCTTTCTTT; CDR3 protein: CASSEYKAVTEAFF
CDR3 length: 16; V gene: TRBV18; J gene: TRBJ1-3; clone size: few; D gene: .; CDR3 DNA: TGTGCCAGCTCTCTCCTCGATCCTGATGGGGGAAACACCATATATTTT; CDR3 protein: CASSLLDPDGGNTIYF
CDR3 length: 15; V gene: TRBV10-3; J gene: TRBJ2-1; clone size: .; D gene: TRBD2; CDR3 DNA: TGTGCCATCAGTGGGCCCAGACTAGCGGGCGATGAGCAGTTCTTC; CDR3 protein: CAISGPRLAGDEQFF
CDR3 length: 16; V gene: TRBV19; J gene: TRBJ2-1; clone size: .; D gene: TRBD2; CDR3 DNA: TGTGCCAGTAAACCCACCGGGACTAGCGGGAGAAATGAGCAGTTCTTC; CDR3 protein: CASKPTGTSGRNEQFF
CDR3 length: 15; V gene: TRBV27; J gene: TRBJ2-3; clone size: few; D gene: .; CDR3 DNA: TGTGCCAGCAGTTTACGGTTTTTGGGCACAGATACGCAGTATTTT; CDR3 protein: CASSLRFLGTDTQYF
CDR3 length: 16; V gene: TRBV2; J gene: TRBJ2-5; clone size: many; D gene: TRBD2; CDR3 DNA: TGTGCCAGCGGGGAACTAGGACTAGCGGGAGTGGCGACCCAGTACTTC; CDR3 protein: CASGELGLAGVATQYF
CDR3 length: 13; V gene: TRBV5-1; J gene: TRBJ1-1; clone size: many; D gene: .; CDR3 DNA: TGCGCCAGCAGCTTCGGATCAAGCTCTGAAGCTTTCTTT; CDR3 protein: CASSFGSSSEAFF
CDR3 length: 16; V gene: TRBV28; J gene: TRBJ1-2; clone size: .; D gene: TRBD1; CDR3 DNA: TGTGCCAGCAGTGCTCCCGGGACAGGAGGCAACTATGGCTACACCTTC; CDR3 protein: CASSAPGTGGNYGYTF
CDR3 length: 14; V gene: TRBV3-1; J gene: TRBJ1-2; clone size: .; D gene: .; CDR3 DNA: TGTGCCAGCAGCCAAGACTCTGGGTTCTATGGCTACACCTTC; CDR3 protein: CASSQDSGFYGYTF
CDR3 length: 18; V gene: TRBV24-1; J gene: TRBJ1-6; clone size: few; D gene: .; CDR3 DNA: TGTGCCACCAGTGATTTGAGGCTTGTAGCCCCCAGGGATTCACCCCTCCACTTT; CDR3 protein: CATSDLRLVAPRDSPLHF
CDR3 length: 15; V gene: TRBV6-1; J gene: TRBJ2-7; clone size: few; D gene: .; CDR3 DNA: TGTGCCAGCAGTGACTCACTGGAACAAGGCTACGAGCAGTACTTC; CDR3 protein: CASSDSLEQGYEQYF
CDR3 length: 16; V gene: TRBV18; J gene: TRBJ2-1; clone size: many; D gene: TRBD1; CDR3 DNA: TGTGCCAGCTCACCAATGACCGGGACAGGGCTAAATGAGCAGTTCTTC; CDR3 protein: CASSPMTGTGLNEQFF
CDR3 length: 15; V gene: TRBV7-2; J gene: TRBJ2-7; clone size: many; D gene: .; CDR3 DNA: TGTGCCAGCAGCTTAGTCGCAGCCTCCTCCTACGAGCAGTACTTC; CDR3 protein: CASSLVAASSYEQYF
CDR3 length: 14; V gene: TRBV20-1; J gene: TRBJ2-3; clone size: .; D gene: .; CDR3 DNA: TGCAGTGCTCCCCGGGAACCAGGGGCCGGTACGCAGTATTTT; CDR3 protein: CSAPREPGAGTQYF
CDR3 length: 15; V gene: TRBV19; J gene: TRBJ1-1; clone size: .; D gene: .; CDR3 DNA: TGTGCCAGTAGCCCCCTCGGACAGAGGAACACTGAAGCTTTCTTT; CDR3 protein: CASSPLGQRNTEAFF
CDR3 length: 15; V gene: TRBV12-3/TRBV12-4; J gene: TRBJ2-1; clone size: many; D gene: .; CDR3 DNA: TGTGCCAGCAGTCAGACAATAGGGGGACCCAATGAGCAGTTCTTC; CDR3 protein: CASSQTIGGPNEQFF
CDR3 length: 14; V gene: TRBV9; J gene: TRBJ2-3; clone size: few; D gene: .; CDR3 DNA: TGTGCCAGCAGCGTACAGGGGAAGGGAGATACGCAGTATTTT; CDR3 protein: CASSVQGKGDTQYF
CDR3 length: 13; V gene: TRBV20-1; J gene: TRBJ2-7; clone size: .; D gene: TRBD1; CDR3 DNA: TGCAGTGCCCCCGGACAGGGGTGGGTCGAGCAGTACTTC; CDR3 protein: CSAPGQGWVEQYF